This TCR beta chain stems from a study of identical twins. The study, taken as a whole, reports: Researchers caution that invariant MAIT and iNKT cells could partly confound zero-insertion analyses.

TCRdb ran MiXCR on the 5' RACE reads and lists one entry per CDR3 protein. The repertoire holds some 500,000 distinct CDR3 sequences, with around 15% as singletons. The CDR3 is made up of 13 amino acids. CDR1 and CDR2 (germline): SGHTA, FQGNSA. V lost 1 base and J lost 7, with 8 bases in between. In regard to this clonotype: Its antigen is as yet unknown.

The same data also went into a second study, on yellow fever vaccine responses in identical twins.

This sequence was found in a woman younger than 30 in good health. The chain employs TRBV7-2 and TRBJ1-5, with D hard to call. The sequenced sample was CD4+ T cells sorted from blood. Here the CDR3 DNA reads TGTGCCAGCAGCTTAGGCCAGATCCAGCCCCAGCATTTT. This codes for CASSLGQIQPQHF. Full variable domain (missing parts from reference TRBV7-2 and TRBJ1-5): GAGVSQSPSNKVTEKGKDVELRCDPISGHTALYWYRQSLGQGLEFLIYFQGNSAPDKSGLPSDRFSAERTGGSVSTLTIQRTQQEDSAVYLCASSLGQIQPQHFGDGTRLSIL.